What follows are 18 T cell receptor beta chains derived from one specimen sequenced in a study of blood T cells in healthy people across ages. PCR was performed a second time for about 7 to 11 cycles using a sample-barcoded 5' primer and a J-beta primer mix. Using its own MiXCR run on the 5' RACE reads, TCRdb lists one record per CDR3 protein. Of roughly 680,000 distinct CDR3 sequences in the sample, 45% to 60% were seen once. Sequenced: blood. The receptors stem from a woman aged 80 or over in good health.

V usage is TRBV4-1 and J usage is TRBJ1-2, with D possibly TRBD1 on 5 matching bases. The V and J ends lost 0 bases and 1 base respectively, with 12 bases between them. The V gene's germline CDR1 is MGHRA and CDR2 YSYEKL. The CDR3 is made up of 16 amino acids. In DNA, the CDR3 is TGCGCCAGCAGCCAAGATTCCGGGGGTGTTAACTATGGCTACACCTTC. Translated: CASSQDSGGVNYGYTF.

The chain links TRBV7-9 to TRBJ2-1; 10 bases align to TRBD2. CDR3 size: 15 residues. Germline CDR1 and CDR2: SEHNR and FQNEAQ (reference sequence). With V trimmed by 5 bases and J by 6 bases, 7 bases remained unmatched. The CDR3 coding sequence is TGTGCCAGCAGCATTTCTAGCGGGAGCGGCAATGAGCAGTTCTTC. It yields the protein CASSISSGSGNEQFF.

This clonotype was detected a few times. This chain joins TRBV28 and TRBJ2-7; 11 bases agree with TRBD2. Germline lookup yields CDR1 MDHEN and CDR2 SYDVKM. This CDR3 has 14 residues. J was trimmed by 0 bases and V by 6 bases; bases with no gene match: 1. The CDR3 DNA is TGTGCCAGCAGAACTAGCGGGAGCTCCTACGAGCAGTACTTC. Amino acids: CASRTSGSSYEQYF.

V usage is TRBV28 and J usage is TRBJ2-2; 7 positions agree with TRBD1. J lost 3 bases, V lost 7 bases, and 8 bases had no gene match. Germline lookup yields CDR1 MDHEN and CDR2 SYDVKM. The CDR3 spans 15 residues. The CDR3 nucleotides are TGTGCCAGCATTTTCCGGGACAGATACACCGGGGAGCTGTTTTTT. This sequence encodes CASIFRDRYTGELFF.

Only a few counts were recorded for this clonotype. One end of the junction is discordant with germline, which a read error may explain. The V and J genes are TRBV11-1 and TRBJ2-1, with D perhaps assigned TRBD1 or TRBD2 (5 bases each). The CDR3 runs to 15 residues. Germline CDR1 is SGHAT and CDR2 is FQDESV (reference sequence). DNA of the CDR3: TGTACCAGCAGCTTGAGGGTAGGGGTCCGCAATGAGCAGTTCTTC. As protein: CTSSLRVGVRNEQFF.

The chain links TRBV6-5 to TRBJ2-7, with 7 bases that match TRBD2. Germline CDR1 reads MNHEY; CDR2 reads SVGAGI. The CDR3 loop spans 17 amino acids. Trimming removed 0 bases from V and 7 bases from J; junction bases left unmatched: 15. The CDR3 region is CASSYSSWGGSTNEQYF. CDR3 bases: TGTGCCAGCAGTTACTCGAGCTGGGGGGGATCAACAAATGAGCAGTACTTC.

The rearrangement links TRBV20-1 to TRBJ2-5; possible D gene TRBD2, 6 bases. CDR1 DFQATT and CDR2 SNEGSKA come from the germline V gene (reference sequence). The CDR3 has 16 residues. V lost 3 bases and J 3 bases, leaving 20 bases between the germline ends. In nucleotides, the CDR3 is TGCAGTGCTAGGAACCTCCGGGTAGCGGACAAAGAGACCCAGTACTTC. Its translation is CSARNLRVADKETQYF.

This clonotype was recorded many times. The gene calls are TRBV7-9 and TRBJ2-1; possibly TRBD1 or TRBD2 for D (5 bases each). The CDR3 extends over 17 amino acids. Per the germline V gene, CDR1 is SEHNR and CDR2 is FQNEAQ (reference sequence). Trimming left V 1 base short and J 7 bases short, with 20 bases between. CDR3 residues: CASSLVSGNGWENEQFF. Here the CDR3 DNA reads TGTGCCAGCAGCTTAGTATCAGGGAACGGTTGGGAGAATGAGCAGTTCTTC.

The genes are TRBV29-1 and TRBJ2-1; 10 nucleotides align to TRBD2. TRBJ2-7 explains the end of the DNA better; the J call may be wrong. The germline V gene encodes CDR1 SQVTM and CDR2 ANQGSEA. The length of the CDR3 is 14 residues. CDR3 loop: CSVDTSGDTYEQYF. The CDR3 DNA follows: TGCAGCGTTGATACTAGCGGGGACACCTACGAGCAGTACTTC.

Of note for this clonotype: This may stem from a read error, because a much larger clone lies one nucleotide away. CDR3 bases: TGTGCCAGCAGCGTAGGTTCGTTGGGGAGCGAGCGGTCCACAGATACGCAGTATTTT. Amino acids: CASSVGSLGSERSTDTQYF. The chain has TRBV9 and TRBJ2-3, with D tentatively TRBD2 (5 bases). This CDR3 has 19 amino acids. Germline loops: CDR1 SGDLS, CDR2 YYNGEE. Trimming pared 0 bases from V and 2 bases from J, leaving 22 bases between.

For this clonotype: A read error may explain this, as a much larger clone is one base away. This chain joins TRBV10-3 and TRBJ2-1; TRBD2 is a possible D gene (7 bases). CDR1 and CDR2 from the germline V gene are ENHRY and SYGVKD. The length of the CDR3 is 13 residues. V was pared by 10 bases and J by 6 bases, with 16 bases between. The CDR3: CASGGAGANEQFF. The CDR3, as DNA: TGTGCCAGTGGGGGGGCAGGGGCCAATGAGCAGTTCTTC.

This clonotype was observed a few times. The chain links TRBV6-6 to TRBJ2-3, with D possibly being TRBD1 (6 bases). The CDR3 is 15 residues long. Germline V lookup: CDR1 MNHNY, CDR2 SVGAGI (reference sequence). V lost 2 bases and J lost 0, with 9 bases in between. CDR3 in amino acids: CASSYERGSTDTQYF. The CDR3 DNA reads TGTGCCAGCAGTTACGAAAGGGGGAGCACAGATACGCAGTATTTT.

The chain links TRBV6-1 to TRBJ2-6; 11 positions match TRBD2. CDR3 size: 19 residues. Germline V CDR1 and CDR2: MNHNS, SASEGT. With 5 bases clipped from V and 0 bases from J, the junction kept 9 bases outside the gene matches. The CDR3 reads CASSQWGTSGTSGANVLTF. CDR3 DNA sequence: TGTGCCAGCAGTCAATGGGGGACTAGCGGAACCTCTGGGGCCAACGTCCTGACTTTC.

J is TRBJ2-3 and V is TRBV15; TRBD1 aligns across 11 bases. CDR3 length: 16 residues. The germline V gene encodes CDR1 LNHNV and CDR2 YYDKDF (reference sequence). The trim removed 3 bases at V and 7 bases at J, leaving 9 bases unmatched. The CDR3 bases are TGTGCCACCAGCAGCCCCTGGACAGGGGGCGGTAATACGCAGTATTTT. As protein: CATSSPWTGGGNTQYF.

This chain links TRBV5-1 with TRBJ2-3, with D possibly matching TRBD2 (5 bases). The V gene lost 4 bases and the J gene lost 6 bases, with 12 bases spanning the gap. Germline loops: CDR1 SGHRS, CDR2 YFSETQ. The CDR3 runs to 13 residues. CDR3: CASSGSGSDTQYF. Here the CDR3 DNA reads TGCGCCAGCAGCGGGAGTGGGAGCGATACGCAGTATTTT.

This CDR3 reads CASSKGEALSADTQYF. CDR3 in DNA: TGTGCCAGCAGTAAGGGGGAGGCGCTTTCCGCAGATACGCAGTATTTT. The chain recombines TRBV6-5 with TRBJ2-3; D might be TRBD1 or TRBD2, each matching 6 bases. V was cut by 5 bases and J by 4 bases, with 19 bases left in between. The CDR3 spans 16 residues. Germline V lookup: CDR1 MNHEY, CDR2 SVGAGI.

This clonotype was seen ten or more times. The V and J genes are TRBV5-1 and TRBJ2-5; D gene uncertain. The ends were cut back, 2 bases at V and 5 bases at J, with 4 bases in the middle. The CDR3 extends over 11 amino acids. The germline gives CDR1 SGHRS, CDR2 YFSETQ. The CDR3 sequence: CASSFLETQYF. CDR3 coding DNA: TGCGCCAGCAGCTTTCTTGAGACCCAGTACTTC.

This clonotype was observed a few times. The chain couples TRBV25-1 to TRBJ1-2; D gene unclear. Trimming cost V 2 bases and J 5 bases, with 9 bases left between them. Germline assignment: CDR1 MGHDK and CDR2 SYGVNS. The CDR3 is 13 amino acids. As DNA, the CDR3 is TGTGCCAGCAGTGAACTGGGCGGGTATGGCTACACCTTC. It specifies CASSELGGYGYTF.